These 10 T cell receptor beta chains originate from one sample sequenced in a study of blood T cell repertoires in COVID-19. The data were produced by immunoSEQ multiplex PCR, yet TCRdb's version contains in-frame clones alone and is incomplete. The table includes 180,000 or so clones, approximately 82% detected once. Sequencing input: PBMCs or T cells enriched from blood (not recorded which). The receptors originated from a woman aged 45-60 years in a cohort exposed to, infected with or recovered from COVID-19 (not recorded which).

V and J are TRBV24-1 and TRBJ1-2; 7 bases line up with TRBD1. V was pared by 2 bases and J by 2 bases, with 7 bases of the junction left unmatched. The CDR3 runs to 16 residues. Germline V gene data show CDR1 as KGHDR and CDR2 as SFDVKD. CDR3 protein: CATSDSRGQLNYGYTF. CDR3 nucleotides: TGTGCCACCAGTGATTCGCGGGGACAGCTAAACTATGGCTACACCTTC.

The chain combines TRBV6-5 with TRBJ1-2, with D tentatively TRBD1 (6 bases). The length of the CDR3 is 15 residues. V was cut by 3 bases and J by 4 bases, with 15 bases left in between. CDR1 and CDR2 (germline): MNHEY, SVGAGI. The CDR3 protein is CASSYSWGGGYGYTF. CDR3 in DNA: TGTGCCAGCAGTTATTCGTGGGGGGGCGGCTATGGCTACACCTTC.

The J gene is TRBJ1-5, the V gene TRBV29-1; possible D gene TRBD1, 5 bases. The V gene's germline CDR1 is SQVTM and CDR2 ANQGSEA. Trimming removed 4 bases at V and 2 bases at J, with 9 bases between. The CDR3 is 13 residues long. The CDR3 DNA is TGCAGCGTTGTAGAGACAGGCAATCAGCCCCAGCATTTT. Its protein is CSVVETGNQPQHF. Full variable domain (rest looked up from reference TRBV29-1 and TRBJ1-5): SAVISQKPSRDICQRGTSLTIQCQVDSQVTMMFWYRQQPGQSLTLIATANQGSEATYESGFVIDKFPISRPNLTFSTLTVSNMSPEDSSIYLCSVVETGNQPQHFGDGTRLSIL.

The rearrangement links TRBV6-2 or TRBV6-3 to TRBJ2-7; possibly TRBD2 for D (5 bases). The CDR3 loop spans 17 amino acids. The ends were cut back, 5 bases at V and 0 bases at J, with 20 bases in the middle. Germline assignment: CDR1 MNHEY and CDR2 SVGEGT. CDR3 bases: TGTGCCAGCAGTCCCCCTGGGCGGGTTGGAAGCTCCTACGAGCAGTACTTC. This sequence encodes CASSPPGRVGSSYEQYF.

V usage is TRBV7-2 and J usage is TRBJ2-2; TRBD2 agrees at 9 bases. Trimming removed 1 base from V and 6 bases from J; junction bases left unmatched: 3. CDR3 length: 15 residues. From germline, CDR1 is SGHTA and CDR2 FQGNSA. CDR3 protein: CASSLGGGAPGELFF. CDR3 nucleotide sequence: TGTGCCAGCAGCTTAGGCGGGGGGGCCCCCGGGGAGCTGTTTTTT.

V is TRBV4-1 and J is TRBJ1-2; TRBD1 agrees at 9 bases. V was pared by 2 bases and J by 10 bases, with 11 bases of the junction left unmatched. Germline V gene lookup returns CDR1 MGHRA and CDR2 YSYEKL. The CDR3 sequence is 15 residues long. In nucleotides, the CDR3 is TGCGCCAGCAGCCAAAGGGACAGGGTGCCCAGGGACTACACCTTC. Translated: CASSQRDRVPRDYTF.

This chain uses TRBV5-6 with TRBJ1-4, with 7 bases fitting TRBD1. The CDR3 has 17 amino acids. The germline gives CDR1 SGHDT, CDR2 YYEEEE. V shed 0 bases and J 1 base; nucleotides not matched to a gene: 6. CDR3 amino acids: CASSLDWAGGTNEKLFF. CDR3 DNA sequence: TGTGCCAGCAGCTTGGATTGGGCAGGGGGAACTAATGAAAAACTGTTTTTT.

This clone was observed a single time. This sample also contains other DNA sequences that code for the same CDR3. This sequence joins TRBV29-1 and TRBJ2-6, with TRBD1 matching 7 bases. The CDR3 runs 15 residues. With V trimmed by 6 bases and J by 0 bases, 5 bases remained unmatched. CDR1 is SQVTM and CDR2 is ANQGSEA in the germline V gene. The CDR3 is CSVTGTDSGANVLTF. In nucleotides, the CDR3 is TGCAGCGTCACCGGGACAGACTCTGGGGCCAACGTCCTGACTTTC.

This clone was counted a few times. The chain links TRBV4-2 to TRBJ2-2; 10 bases are shared with TRBD2. This CDR3 is 19 amino acids long. Looked up from germline, CDR1 is LGHNA and CDR2 is YNFKEQ. V trimming: 4 bases; J trimming: 4 bases; junction bases outside the gene matches: 15. CDR3 coding DNA: TGTGCCAGCAGCCCATCCTGGGGCCCTAGCGGGGGTTCCACCGGGGAGCTGTTTTTT. This translates into CASSPSWGPSGGSTGELFF.

V is TRBV5-1 and J is TRBJ2-3; tentative D call: TRBD2 (5 bases). Germline CDR1 reads SGHRS; CDR2 reads YFSETQ. V shed 7 bases and J shed 4 bases, with 13 bases lying between them. The CDR3 is 13 amino acids. CDR3 nucleotides: TGCGCCAGCGGACTGGGAAGCGCAGATACGCAGTATTTT. Amino acid sequence: CASGLGSADTQYF.